These T cell receptor beta chains were read from a single sample in a study of identical twins. TCRdb used MiXCR to reprocess the 5' RACE reads, holding one entry per CDR3 protein. The sample contains 420,000 or so distinct CDR3 sequences, less than 20% of which appear only once. Source material: naive T cells sorted from blood. All receptors derive from a middle-aged man in good health. CDR3s include the opening cysteine and the closing phenylalanine or tryptophan. The order of the fields is clone size, V gene, D gene, J gene, CDR3 protein, CDR3 DNA. D genes are given only for firm matches. Clone size, where shown, is once, few, many, or a class for clones that have expanded.

-	TRBV5-1	-	TRBJ1-1	CASSLEGPRSGRAFF	TGCGCCAGCAGCTTGGAGGGGCCCCGTTCGGGTAGGGCTTTCTTT
-	TRBV20-1	TRBD1	TRBJ2-5	CSAAEGTAKETQYF	TGCAGTGCGGCAGAGGGGACAGCTAAAGAGACCCAGTACTTC
-	TRBV6-1	TRBD2	TRBJ2-1	CASNGIAGPNEQFF	TGTGCCAGCAACGGAATAGCGGGACCCAATGAGCAGTTCTTC
few	TRBV20-1	-	TRBJ2-2	CSAHMVTLNTGELFF	TGCAGTGCTCACATGGTAACTCTGAACACCGGGGAGCTGTTTTTT
many	TRBV5-1	TRBD1	TRBJ2-7	CASSWYSRTGGYYEQYF	TGCGCCAGCAGCTGGTACTCTCGGACAGGGGGCTATTACGAGCAGTACTTC
few	TRBV7-9	TRBD1	TRBJ2-4	CASSPWTGDEENIQYF	TGTGCCAGCAGCCCTTGGACAGGGGATGAGGAAAACATTCAGTACTTC
many	TRBV10-3	TRBD1	TRBJ2-1	CAISERDRAPHGQFF	TGTGCCATCAGTGAGAGGGACAGGGCCCCCCACGGGCAGTTCTTC
-	TRBV7-2	TRBD1	TRBJ2-1	CASSRSGGLGNEQFF	TGTGCCAGCAGCCGGTCAGGGGGCCTCGGGAATGAGCAGTTCTTC
many	TRBV18	-	TRBJ2-5	CASSPGTQETQYF	TGTGCCAGCTCACCCGGGACACAAGAGACCCAGTACTTC
many	TRBV11-2	TRBD1	TRBJ1-3	CASSQRDRASGNTIYF	TGTGCCAGCAGCCAAAGGGACAGGGCCTCTGGAAACACCATATATTTT
few	TRBV20-1	-	TRBJ1-2	CSAPPGGNYGYTF	TGCAGTGCTCCGCCCGGGGGCAATTATGGCTACACCTTC
few	TRBV6-1	-	TRBJ2-7	CASRGWADSSYEQYF	TGTGCCAGCAGGGGCTGGGCAGACAGCTCCTACGAGCAGTACTTC
-	TRBV11-2	TRBD2	TRBJ2-3	CASSLDPGTITDTQYF	TGTGCCAGCAGCTTAGATCCCGGGACTATCACAGATACGCAGTATTTT
few	TRBV28	-	TRBJ2-7	CASSLGVELYEQYF	TGTGCCAGCAGTTTAGGGGTAGAACTCTACGAGCAGTACTTC
many	TRBV11-2	-	TRBJ2-1	CASSSLSRSRDEQFF	TGTGCCAGCAGCTCTTTGTCCAGGTCTCGGGATGAGCAGTTCTTC
many	TRBV7-2	TRBD2	TRBJ2-3	CASSLAASGTWDTQYF	TGTGCCAGCAGCTTAGCCGCTAGCGGGACTTGGGATACGCAGTATTTT
-	TRBV20-1	-	TRBJ2-2	CSARMGANTGELFF	TGCAGTGCTAGAATGGGAGCGAACACCGGGGAGCTGTTTTTT
-	TRBV6-1	TRBD1	TRBJ2-5	CASRSPGQGSPSQETQYF	TGTGCCAGCAGATCACCGGGACAGGGTAGCCCCTCTCAAGAGACCCAGTACTTC
few	TRBV10-3	TRBD2	TRBJ2-3	CAIGRLAGVTDTQYF	TGTGCCATCGGCCGACTAGCGGGAGTCACAGATACGCAGTATTTT
many	TRBV19	-	TRBJ1-1	CASKWQTNTEAFF	TGTGCCAGTAAGTGGCAGACGAACACTGAAGCTTTCTTT
-	TRBV29-1	-	TRBJ2-5	CSVATETQYF	TGCAGCGTTGCGACGGAGACCCAGTACTTC
-	TRBV4-2	TRBD1	TRBJ2-2	CASSQELLGQIGGELFF	TGTGCCAGCAGCCAAGAATTACTGGGACAGATCGGCGGGGAGCTGTTTTTT
-	TRBV7-9	TRBD2	TRBJ2-5	CASSLAGAGVRETQYF	TGTGCCAGCAGCTTAGCTGGCGCGGGAGTGCGGGAGACCCAGTACTTC
-	TRBV12-3/TRBV12-4	TRBD1	TRBJ1-5	CASSGQGNQPQHF	TGTGCCAGCAGCGGACAGGGAAATCAGCCCCAGCATTTT
many	TRBV10-2	-	TRBJ2-1	CASSVLGSSYNEQFF	TGCGCCAGCAGTGTGCTGGGGAGCTCCTACAATGAGCAGTTCTTC
-	TRBV12-3/TRBV12-4	-	TRBJ2-2	CASSRTPPGTGELFF	TGTGCCAGCAGCCGGACGCCCCCGGGCACCGGGGAGCTGTTTTTT
many	TRBV7-9	-	TRBJ2-7	CASSSYRAEQYF	TGTGCCAGCAGCTCATACAGGGCCGAGCAGTACTTC
-	TRBV28	-	TRBJ2-3	CASTSTDTQYF	TGTGCCAGCACAAGCACAGATACGCAGTATTTT
-	TRBV20-1	-	TRBJ2-1	CSATLDPYNEQFF	TGCAGTGCTACCCTAGACCCTTACAATGAGCAGTTCTTC
-	TRBV6-2/TRBV6-3	TRBD2	TRBJ2-1	CASIQRREGRNEQFF	TGTGCCAGCATCCAGCGGCGGGAGGGCCGAAATGAGCAGTTCTTC